This is a list of T cell receptor beta chains from one sample in a study of blood T cell repertoires in COVID-19. This table comes from immunoSEQ multiplex PCR, and its TCRdb copy is limited to in-frame clones, with some not included. The data hold 150,000 to 250,000 clones, with roughly 80% observed a single time. The sequencing input was peripheral blood. The receptors here all came from a woman between 40 and 55 years old with COVID-19, enrolled during active disease. Each CDR3 is given with its conserved first and last residue. The order of the fields is D gene, J gene, clone size, V gene, CDR3 protein. A D gene is named only where the DNA matches it firmly. Only part of the rows carry a size: once, few, many, or a class if the clone is expanded.

d_gene: TRBD1; j_gene: TRBJ2-7; abundance: NA; v_gene: TRBV28; CDR3aa: CASSTGQGTWEQYF
d_gene: TRBD1; j_gene: TRBJ1-2; abundance: NA; v_gene: TRBV27; CDR3aa: CASSLRDRGYGYTF
d_gene: TRBD2; j_gene: TRBJ2-1; abundance: NA; v_gene: TRBV18; CDR3aa: CASSPLAGDAPHEQFF
d_gene: NA; j_gene: TRBJ2-1; abundance: NA; v_gene: TRBV12-3/TRBV12-4; CDR3aa: CASRDRVEQFF
d_gene: TRBD2; j_gene: TRBJ2-2; abundance: NA; v_gene: TRBV10-3; CDR3aa: CAISGGTSGTGELFF
d_gene: NA; j_gene: TRBJ2-1; abundance: NA; v_gene: TRBV11-3; CDR3aa: CASSARGSYNEQFF
d_gene: NA; j_gene: TRBJ2-2; abundance: NA; v_gene: TRBV4-1; CDR3aa: CASSRGQGGTGELFF
d_gene: NA; j_gene: TRBJ1-1; abundance: NA; v_gene: TRBV9; CDR3aa: CASSVEGRGGEAFF
d_gene: TRBD1; j_gene: TRBJ1-2; abundance: NA; v_gene: TRBV6-5; CDR3aa: CASTPGTGNGYTF
d_gene: NA; j_gene: TRBJ2-6; abundance: NA; v_gene: TRBV5-1; CDR3aa: CASRLTSGANVLTF
d_gene: NA; j_gene: TRBJ1-6; abundance: few; v_gene: TRBV18; CDR3aa: CASSPAGIIGDSPLHF
d_gene: TRBD1; j_gene: TRBJ2-5; abundance: NA; v_gene: TRBV30; CDR3aa: CAWRKTGVETQYF
d_gene: TRBD1; j_gene: TRBJ2-1; abundance: NA; v_gene: TRBV6-5; CDR3aa: CASSYNSGQGRNEQFF
d_gene: TRBD1; j_gene: TRBJ2-7; abundance: NA; v_gene: TRBV6-1; CDR3aa: CASSDSHRGSYEQYF
d_gene: TRBD1; j_gene: TRBJ1-2; abundance: NA; v_gene: TRBV14; CDR3aa: CASSQVTGYGYTF
d_gene: TRBD2; j_gene: TRBJ2-7; abundance: NA; v_gene: TRBV5-4; CDR3aa: CASSSGLAGGIEQYF
d_gene: TRBD2; j_gene: TRBJ2-1; abundance: NA; v_gene: TRBV27; CDR3aa: CASSFSFFSGRAYNEQFF
d_gene: NA; j_gene: TRBJ1-6; abundance: NA; v_gene: TRBV4-2; CDR3aa: CASSQESGAVYNSPLHF
d_gene: NA; j_gene: TRBJ2-7; abundance: NA; v_gene: TRBV5-1; CDR3aa: CASSGAGIASYEQYF
d_gene: NA; j_gene: TRBJ1-2; abundance: NA; v_gene: TRBV27; CDR3aa: CASSLFWGVGGGGYTF
d_gene: NA; j_gene: TRBJ2-7; abundance: NA; v_gene: TRBV11-3; CDR3aa: CASSLRGTDPSYEQYF
d_gene: TRBD2; j_gene: TRBJ2-1; abundance: NA; v_gene: TRBV7-3; CDR3aa: CASSFRHDGGVYNEQFF